Reported below is one T cell receptor (beta chain). Its antigen is not identified. This entry comes from a study of cytomegalovirus exposure and HLA in healthy donors. At the time of sampling, donors were nominally healthy, though unrecorded immune exposures were likely. PCR used 60 Vbeta primers and 13 Jbeta primers. Clones were read by immunoSEQ multiplex PCR, and TCRdb kept only the in-frame ones, dropping some. The sample includes 150,000 to 200,000 clones, around 80% of them seen just once. The CDR3 extends over 17 amino acids. Germline assignment: CDR1 MDHEN and CDR2 SYDVKM. V trimming: 1 base; J trimming: 4 bases; junction bases outside the gene matches: 6. Study-wide results and caveats: Specificity of a few CMV-associated chains for CMV antigens was verified in vitro. CMV serostatus was the sole immune exposure data available.

The chain is built from TRBV28 and TRBJ2-3, with 12 positions matching TRBD2. The specimen sequenced was PBMCs. The receptor comes from a woman in her forties or fifties in good health and CMV-seronegative. CDR3 coding DNA: TGTGCCAGCAGTTTATCTAGGACTAGCGGGAAAGCAGATACGCAGTATTTT. Its translation is CASSLSRTSGKADTQYF.